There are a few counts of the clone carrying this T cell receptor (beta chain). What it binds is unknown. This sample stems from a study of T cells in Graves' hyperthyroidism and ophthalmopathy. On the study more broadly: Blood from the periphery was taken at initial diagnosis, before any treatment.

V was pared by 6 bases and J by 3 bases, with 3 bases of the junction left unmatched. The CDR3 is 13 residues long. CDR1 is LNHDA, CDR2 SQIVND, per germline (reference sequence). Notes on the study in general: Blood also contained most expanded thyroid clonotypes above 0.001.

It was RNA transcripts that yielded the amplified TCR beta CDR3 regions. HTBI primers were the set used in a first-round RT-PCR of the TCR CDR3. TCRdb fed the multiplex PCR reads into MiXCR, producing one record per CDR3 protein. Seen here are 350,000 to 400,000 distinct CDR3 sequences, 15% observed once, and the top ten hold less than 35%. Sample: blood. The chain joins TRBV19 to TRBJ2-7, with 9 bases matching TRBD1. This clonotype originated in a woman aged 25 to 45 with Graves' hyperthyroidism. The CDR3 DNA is TGTGCCAGTAGGCGGACAGGGGACTACGAGCAGTACTTC. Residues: CASRRTGDYEQYF.